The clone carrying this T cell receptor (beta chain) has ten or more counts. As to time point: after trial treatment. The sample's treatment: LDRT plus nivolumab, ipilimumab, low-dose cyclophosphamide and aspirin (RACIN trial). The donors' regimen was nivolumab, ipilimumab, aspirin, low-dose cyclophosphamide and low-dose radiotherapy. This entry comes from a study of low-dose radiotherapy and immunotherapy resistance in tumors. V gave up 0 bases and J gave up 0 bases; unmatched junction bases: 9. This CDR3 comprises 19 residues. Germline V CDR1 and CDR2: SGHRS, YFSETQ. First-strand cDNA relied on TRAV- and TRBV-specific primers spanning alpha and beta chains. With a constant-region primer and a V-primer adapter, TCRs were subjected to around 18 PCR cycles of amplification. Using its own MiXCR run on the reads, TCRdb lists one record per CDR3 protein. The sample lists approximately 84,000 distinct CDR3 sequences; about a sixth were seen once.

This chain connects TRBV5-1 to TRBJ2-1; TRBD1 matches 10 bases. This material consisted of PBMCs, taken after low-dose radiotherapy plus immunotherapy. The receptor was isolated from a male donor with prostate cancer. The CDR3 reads CASSLGTGGSLSSYNEQFF. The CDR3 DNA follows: TGCGCCAGCAGCTTGGGGACAGGGGGGTCCCTTAGCTCCTACAATGAGCAGTTCTTC.